This TCR beta chain was found in a study of patients and donors after allogeneic stem cell transplantation (TCRdb year 2020). As to this clonotype: The antigen it recognizes is unknown. Base qualities are not at hand, and no much larger clone is one base apart.

V loses 2 bases of germline sequence and J loses 0 bases, and the interval between the two ends is 8 bases. The CDR3, cysteine through phenylalanine, is 14 amino acids long. Kept here is only the CDR3 DNA, which spans 42 bases and is read in frame from base 1. CDR1 and CDR2 are drawn from the germline V gene: SQVTM, ANQGSEA. The method behind the library was RT-PCR. Sequencing used a NextSeq 550. TCRdb trimmed the raw reads at Q25, called clones with MiXCR and kept productive beta chains. Rows matching on CDR3 protein sequence are summarized as one entry with the most common DNA and genes. This sample has 150,000 to 200,000 distinct CDR3 sequences in its table, and around 30% of those were observed once. The ten largest clonotypes hold 3.2% of the sample.

This TCR was recovered from a human donor who was either an allogeneic HSCT recipient or a stem cell or donor lymphocyte infusion donor (not recorded which). It is not recorded whose cells these are; they may come from a transplant donor. This sequence uses TRBV29-1 and TRBJ1-3, with the D gene uncertain. The sequenced material came from blood, either unsorted or a sorted T cell fraction (not recorded which). CDR3 reads: CSVERALSGNTIYF. The nucleotide sequence is given as TGCAGCGTTGAACGGGCTCTCTCTGGAAACACCATATATTTT.